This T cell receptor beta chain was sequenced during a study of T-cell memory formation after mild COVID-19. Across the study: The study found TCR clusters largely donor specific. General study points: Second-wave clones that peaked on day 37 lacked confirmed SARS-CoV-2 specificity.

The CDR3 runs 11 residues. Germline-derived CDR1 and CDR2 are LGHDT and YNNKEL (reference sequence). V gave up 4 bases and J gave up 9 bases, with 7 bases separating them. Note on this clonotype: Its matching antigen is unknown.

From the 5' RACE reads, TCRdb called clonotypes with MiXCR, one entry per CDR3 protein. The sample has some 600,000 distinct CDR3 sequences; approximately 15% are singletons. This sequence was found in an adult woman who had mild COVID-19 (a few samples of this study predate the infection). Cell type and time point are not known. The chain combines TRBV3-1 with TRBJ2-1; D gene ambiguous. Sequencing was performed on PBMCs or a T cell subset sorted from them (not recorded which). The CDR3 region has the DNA TGTGCCAGCAGCCGCGCGAGTGAGCAGTTCTTC. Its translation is CASSRASEQFF.